Listed here are 14 T cell receptor beta chains from one sample, sequenced in a study of radiation and T cells in renal cell carcinoma. Noted time point: blood 2 weeks post-SBRT. Treatment noted: 15 Gy SBRT to primary tumor, nephrectomy 4 weeks later. Sequenced by immunoSEQ multiplex PCR; TCRdb stores in-frame clones only, minus some. The sample holds some 120,000 clones, more than 80% seen once. Material: blood, obtained from a patient whose treatment included radiotherapy and nephrectomy. These receptors all stem from a woman aged 55-70 years with renal cell carcinoma.

The chain has TRBV29-1 and TRBJ1-1, with D maybe TRBD1 (6 bases). V shed 6 bases and J shed 4 bases, with 15 bases lying between them. CDR1 is SQVTM, CDR2 ANQGSEA, per germline. The CDR3 loop spans 13 amino acids. CDR3 DNA sequence: TGCAGCGTCCGATCAACAGGGCGCACTGAAGCTTTCTTT. Translating it yields CSVRSTGRTEAFF.

V usage is TRBV5-5 and J usage is TRBJ1-2; possible D gene TRBD1, 5 bases. The V and J ends lost 3 bases and 0 bases respectively, with 15 bases between them. Germline values: CDR1 SGHKS, CDR2 YYEKEE (reference sequence). The CDR3 contains 16 residues. CDR3 region: CASSSDVGQTNYGYTF. The CDR3 DNA reads as TGTGCCAGCAGCTCCGACGTGGGGCAGACTAACTATGGCTACACCTTC.

The J gene is TRBJ1-1, the V gene TRBV30; no clear D gene. This CDR3 has 13 residues. Germline V CDR1 and CDR2: GTSNPN, SVGIG (reference sequence). Trimming left V 3 bases short and J 0 bases short, with 8 bases between. Written as DNA, the CDR3 is TGTGCCTGGAGGTACGGGATGAACACTGAAGCTTTCTTT. Its protein is CAWRYGMNTEAFF.

J is TRBJ1-6 and V is TRBV6-5; D remains unclear. The CDR3 contains 15 residues. V lost 9 bases and J 0 bases, leaving 12 bases between the germline ends. CDR1 MNHEY and CDR2 SVGAGI come from the germline V gene. CDR3 sequence reads: CASQLASSYNSPLHF. The CDR3 coding sequence is TGTGCCAGTCAACTCGCGAGCTCCTATAATTCACCCCTCCACTTT.

The rearrangement links TRBV7-3 to TRBJ2-1, with 9 bases that match TRBD2. The CDR3 is 16 amino acids. From germline, CDR1 is SGHTA and CDR2 FQGTGA. Trimming at V came to 5 bases and at J to 7 bases, leaving 12 bases not matched to a gene. CDR3 bases: TGTGCCAGCAGCGCTTTAGCGGGAGCTGTCGGAAATGAGCAGTTCTTC. The encoded protein is CASSALAGAVGNEQFF.

The V and J genes are TRBV9 and TRBJ2-6; D uncertain. CDR1 SGDLS and CDR2 YYNGEE come from the germline V gene. The CDR3 is made up of 16 amino acids. Trimming stripped 2 bases from V and 0 bases from J, with 9 bases between. The CDR3 DNA follows: TGTGCCAGCAGCGTTGGACGGTACTCTGGGGCCAACGTCCTGACTTTC. This sequence encodes CASSVGRYSGANVLTF.

In this sample, this clone turned up once. The chain combines TRBV9 with TRBJ2-1; 11 nucleotides match TRBD1. J lost 4 bases, V lost 3 bases, and 3 bases had no gene match. The CDR3 extends over 15 amino acids. CDR1 and CDR2 from the germline V gene are SGDLS and YYNGEE. The CDR3 coding sequence is TGTGCCAGCAGCGAAGGACAGGGGGCGTACAATGAGCAGTTCTTC. Its translation is CASSEGQGAYNEQFF.

The chain joins TRBV28 to TRBJ2-1, with a possible D match to TRBD1 (6 bases). V was clipped by 7 bases and J by 1 base, with 14 bases between them. The CDR3 extends over 15 amino acids. The V gene's germline CDR1 is MDHEN and CDR2 SYDVKM. The CDR3 sequence: CASTRPGQSYNEQFF. The CDR3, as DNA: TGTGCCAGCACCCGGCCGGGACAATCCTACAATGAGCAGTTCTTC.

This sequence joins TRBV28 and TRBJ2-5, with 7 bases that match TRBD1. The germline CDR1 and CDR2 sequences are MDHEN and SYDVKM. This CDR3 contains 14 residues. V was pared by 2 bases and J by 9 bases, with 9 bases of the junction left unmatched. The CDR3 reads CASSLQTGSTAQYF. CDR3 nucleotides: TGTGCCAGCAGTTTACAGACAGGGTCAACGGCCCAGTACTTC.

This chain joins TRBV28 and TRBJ1-2; D remains ambiguous. The CDR3 runs to 12 residues. Germline assignment: CDR1 MDHEN and CDR2 SYDVKM. Trimming stripped 11 bases from V and 0 bases from J, with 10 bases between. CDR3 residues: CAYQKANYGYTF. Here the CDR3 DNA reads TGTGCCTACCAGAAAGCTAACTATGGCTACACCTTC.

The chain couples TRBV27 to TRBJ2-1, with 7 bases fitting TRBD1. Germline CDR1 reads MNHEY; CDR2 reads SMNVEV (reference sequence). The V and J ends lost 7 bases and 4 bases, in that order; junction bases with no gene match: 10. The CDR3 is 15 residues long. The CDR3 spells CASTLRGPPYNEQFF. The CDR3 region has the DNA TGTGCCAGCACCCTTAGGGGGCCCCCTTACAATGAGCAGTTCTTC.

The chain recombines TRBV6-1 with TRBJ2-1; a possible D gene is TRBD2 (6 bases). V gave up 11 bases and J gave up 6 bases, with 20 bases separating them. The germline V gene encodes CDR1 MNHNS and CDR2 SASEGT. CDR3 length: 14 amino acids. CDR3 protein: CACRDSQRFNEQFF. The CDR3, as DNA: TGTGCCTGCCGGGACTCGCAAAGATTCAATGAGCAGTTCTTC.

V is TRBV10-3 and J is TRBJ1-1, with TRBD1 matching over 8 bases. The V segment lost 3 bases and the J segment 1 base; nucleotides outside the gene matches: 7. This CDR3 contains 16 residues. Germline CDR1 and CDR2: ENHRY and SYGVKD. The CDR3 loop is CAISDRTGRGNTEAFF. In nucleotides, the CDR3 is TGTGCCATCAGTGACCGGACAGGGCGCGGGAACACTGAAGCTTTCTTT.

The chain joins TRBV7-9 to TRBJ2-1; TRBD2 matches at 9 bases. The germline V gene encodes CDR1 SEHNR and CDR2 FQNEAQ (reference sequence). The CDR3 sequence is 16 residues long. Trimming cost V 6 bases and J 6 bases; bases outside gene matches: 12. Here the CDR3 DNA reads TGTGCCAGCAGTCTAGGGGGTAGCGGGAGTGGCAATGAGCAGTTCTTC. It translates to CASSLGGSGSGNEQFF.